This T cell receptor (beta chain) originates from a study of T cells after yellow fever vaccination. Study-wide context: SMART-Seq v4 Ultra Low Input handled preparation of low-cell-number fractions.

Study results and limitations: Abundant clonotypes (contaminants from the bulk population) could be present in FACS-sorted repertoires. Boosting was followed by the reappearance of most primary-vaccination clones (just under 97% CD4, about 90% CD8).

UMIs were added to TCR cDNA along with a universal primer site when it was made by 5'RACE template switching. TCRdb processed the 5' RACE reads anew with MiXCR; each CDR3 protein has one entry. The repertoire consists of a few hundred thousand distinct CDR3 sequences, with 13% occurring once and the leading ten covering about 0.54%. This clonotype has ten or more counts. The antigen is unknown. The germline gives CDR1 SGHTA, CDR2 FQGNSA. Trimming cost V 0 bases and J 6 bases, with 6 bases left between them. CDR3 length: 14 residues. The V call is TRBV7-2, the J call TRBJ1-6; TRBD1 is a possible D gene (5 bases). The receptor was derived from a young man who received the YFV17D yellow fever vaccine. Material: CD4+ T cells sorted from PBMCs, obtained 45 days after the yellow fever booster vaccination. CDR3 amino acids: CASSLATANSPLHF. The CDR3 DNA sequence: TGTGCCAGCAGCTTAGCGACAGCTAATTCACCCCTCCACTTT.